Given below is one T cell receptor (beta chain) in context. Each CDR3 protein is one row after TCRdb ran MiXCR on the RT-PCR reads. The sample records a few hundred thousand distinct CDR3 sequences, about 14% being singletons. This sample is drawn from a study of patients and donors after allogeneic stem cell transplantation. Germline loops: CDR1 SQVTM, CDR2 ANQGSEA. V shed 4 bases and J shed 3 bases, with 3 bases lying between them. This CDR3 spans 11 amino acids. This sequence originates from a human donor who was either an allogeneic HSCT recipient or a stem cell or donor lymphocyte infusion donor (not recorded which). It is not recorded whose cells these are; they may come from a transplant donor. This rearrangement joins TRBV29-1 to TRBJ2-2; the D is unclear. Material: blood, either unsorted or a sorted T cell fraction (not recorded which). CDR3 in amino acids: CSVGHTGELFF. The CDR3 bases are TGCAGCGTTGGCCACACCGGGGAGCTGTTTTTT.